This T cell receptor beta chain stems from a study of T cells in Graves' hyperthyroidism and ophthalmopathy. General study findings and limits: The blood repertoire included most of the expanded thyroid clonotypes above 0.001. Ophthalmopathy prediction by the model preceded onset by a median 6.5 months.

This clonotype has a count of ten or more. The antigen is undetermined. Researchers amplified the TCR beta CDR3 regions from RNA transcripts. Primed by the HTBI set, a first-round RT-PCR was run on the TCR CDR3. TCRdb processed the multiplex PCR reads anew with MiXCR; each CDR3 protein has one entry. Among about 350,000 distinct CDR3 sequences listed, over 11% were seen once. The diagnoses drew upon clinical symptoms, serum thyroxine and TRAb, thyroid ultrasound and orbital computed tomography. Per germline, CDR1 MNHEY and CDR2 SMNVEV (reference sequence). The length of the CDR3 is 12 residues. The V end lost 8 bases, the J end lost 12 bases, and 14 bases lay between the germline ends.

This rearrangement joins TRBV27 to TRBJ1-6; D possibly corresponds to TRBD1 (5 bases). The material sequenced was blood. The receptor comes from a woman in her thirties with Graves' hyperthyroidism. CDR3 nucleotide sequence: TGTGCCAGCGGGGGACGTGTTGAACCCCTCCACTTT. This codes for CASGGRVEPLHF.